These 27 T cell receptor beta chains originate from one sample sequenced in a study of cytomegalovirus exposure and HLA in healthy donors. 13 Jbeta primers and 60 Vbeta primers were used for the PCR. TCRdb's copy holds only in-frame clones and misses some; the assay was immunoSEQ multiplex PCR. The sample contains approximately 280,000 clones, 86% of which appear only once. Sequenced material: PBMCs. These receptors were collected from a man aged 35-49 years in good health and CMV-seropositive.

The rearrangement joins TRBV28 to TRBJ1-5, with unresolved D. Germline values: CDR1 MDHEN, CDR2 SYDVKM. The CDR3 consists of 12 residues. Trimming stripped 6 bases from V and 7 bases from J, with 10 bases between. In nucleotides, the CDR3 is TGTGCCAGCAGCCCCCTGAGGCAGCCCCAGCATTTT. Protein sequence: CASSPLRQPQHF.

This chain links TRBV4-3 with TRBJ2-1; 10 nucleotides agree with TRBD2. Germline V lookup: CDR1 LGHNA, CDR2 YSLEER. V gave up 4 bases and J gave up 7 bases; unmatched junction bases: 7. The CDR3 covers 15 residues. The CDR3 sequence is CASSLEGLATNEQFF. Here the CDR3 DNA reads TGCGCCAGCAGCCTCGAGGGACTAGCGACTAATGAGCAGTTCTTC.

The chain uses TRBV7-9 and TRBJ1-5, with TRBD1 identical over 7 bases. The V gene end was trimmed by 6 bases and the J gene end by 4 bases; junction bases not matched to a gene: 3. CDR3 length: 13 residues. Germline-derived CDR1 and CDR2 are SEHNR and FQNEAQ (reference sequence). The CDR3 sequence is CASSSTGNQPQHF. Here the CDR3 DNA reads TGTGCCAGCAGTTCGACAGGGAATCAGCCCCAGCATTTT.

This sequence joins TRBV27 and TRBJ1-1; 11 bases map to TRBD1. Germline values: CDR1 MNHEY, CDR2 SMNVEV (reference sequence). The J segment lost 3 bases and the V segment lost 5 bases, leaving 8 bases of the junction unmatched. The CDR3 totals 16 residues. CDR3 in amino acids: CASSTGQGEHHTEAFF. The CDR3, as DNA: TGTGCCAGCAGTACGGGACAGGGGGAACATCACACTGAAGCTTTCTTT.

This clone was counted a few times. The chain combines TRBV7-9 with TRBJ1-5; 7 bases match TRBD1. V was pared by 4 bases and J by 6 bases, with 3 bases of the junction left unmatched. Germline V lookup: CDR1 SEHNR, CDR2 FQNEAQ (reference sequence). This CDR3 spans 13 amino acids. CDR3 coding DNA: TGTGCCAGCAGCTCAGGGGGGCGTCAGCCCCAGCATTTT. It translates to CASSSGGRQPQHF.

The V and J genes are TRBV5-1 and TRBJ1-1, with TRBD1 matching 8 bases. Per germline, CDR1 SGHRS and CDR2 YFSETQ. The V gene end was trimmed by 3 bases and the J gene end by 8 bases; junction bases not matched to a gene: 9. This CDR3 region has 14 residues. As DNA, the CDR3 is TGCGCCAGCAGCTCTTCGACAGGGGCGGCCGAAGCTTTCTTT. It encodes CASSSSTGAAEAFF.

This clone was observed a single time. The chain links TRBV28 to TRBJ2-2; no reliable D call. This CDR3 is built from 15 residues. From germline, CDR1 is MDHEN and CDR2 SYDVKM. The V gene lost 2 bases and the J gene lost 4 bases, with 11 bases spanning the gap. DNA for the CDR3: TGTGCCAGCAGTTTACTTAAATCGGGCACCGGGGAGCTGTTTTTT. It is translated as CASSLLKSGTGELFF. Variable domain in full (rest from reference TRBV28 and TRBJ2-2): DVKVTQSSRYLVKRTGEKVFLECVQDMDHENMFWYRQDPGLGLRLIYFSYDVKMKEKGDIPEGYSVSREKKERFSLILESASTNQTSMYLCASSLLKSGTGELFFGEGSRLTVL.

This clone was observed once. CDR3 loop: CSVEQGFNTEAFF. CDR3 bases: TGCAGCGTCGAACAGGGTTTCAACACTGAAGCTTTCTTT. The genes are TRBV29-1 and TRBJ1-1; TRBD1 might be the D (6 bases). Trimming took off 6 bases at V and 2 bases at J, with 13 bases between the two ends. Germline CDR1 and CDR2: SQVTM and ANQGSEA. This CDR3 has 13 residues.

The count of this clone is one. This sequence joins TRBV27 and TRBJ2-3; the match to TRBD1 covers 9 bases. The germline V gene encodes CDR1 MNHEY and CDR2 SMNVEV (reference sequence). The CDR3 has 15 amino acids. Germline trimming cut 2 bases from V and 4 bases from J; bases unmatched to any gene: 4. The CDR3: CASSLEQGAADTQYF. DNA of the CDR3: TGTGCCAGCAGTTTAGAACAGGGGGCCGCAGATACGCAGTATTTT.

This rearrangement joins TRBV12-5 to TRBJ1-2, with 7 bases lining up with TRBD1. V lost 1 base to trimming and J lost 3 bases; unmatched junction nucleotides: 5. Germline CDR1 is LGHNT and CDR2 is FRNRAP. This CDR3 has 15 residues. As DNA, the CDR3 is TGTGCTAGTGGTTTGGCCCCTACAGGGGACTATGGCTACACCTTC. Translation: CASGLAPTGDYGYTF.

The chain is built from TRBV6-5 and TRBJ1-1; tentative D call: TRBD1 (5 bases). V shed 5 bases and J shed 1 base, with 11 bases lying between them. CDR1 and CDR2 (germline): MNHEY, SVGAGI. This CDR3 is built from 14 residues. The CDR3 protein is CASSRRTSNTEAFF. In nucleotides, the CDR3 is TGTGCCAGCAGTCGACGGACATCGAACACTGAAGCTTTCTTT.

The rearrangement joins TRBV7-9 to TRBJ2-7, with 10 bases matching TRBD1. This CDR3 has 16 amino acids. J was trimmed by 2 bases and V by 5 bases; bases with no gene match: 9. CDR1 SEHNR and CDR2 FQNEAQ come from the germline V gene (reference sequence). The CDR3 bases are TGTGCCAGCAGCGTCCCGGGACAGGGGTCTCCCTACGAGCAGTACTTC. Amino acid sequence: CASSVPGQGSPYEQYF.

The chain combines TRBV30 with TRBJ1-1; unclear D gene. V dropped 2 bases and J dropped 5 bases, with 12 bases sitting between them. The CDR3 consists of 13 residues. CDR1 is GTSNPN, CDR2 SVGIG, per germline (reference sequence). DNA for the CDR3: TGTGCCTGGAGTCCAATCACAGCTACTGAAGCTTTCTTT. It is translated as CAWSPITATEAFF.

Here the CDR3 DNA reads TGTGCCAGCAGTCGATACCAGGGGGGATCTGAAAAACTGTTTTTT. Translated, it gives CASSRYQGGSEKLFF. The gene calls are TRBV5-6 and TRBJ1-4; 7 bases match TRBD1. Germline V lookup: CDR1 SGHDT, CDR2 YYEEEE. Germline trimming cut 5 bases from V and 7 bases from J; bases unmatched to any gene: 11. This CDR3 has 15 residues.

CDR3 region: CASSSLAGGSYEQYF. The CDR3, as DNA: TGTGCCAGCAGTTCACTAGCGGGAGGCTCCTACGAGCAGTACTTC. The chain combines TRBV27 with TRBJ2-7; TRBD2 matches 12 bases. J gave up 0 bases and V 4 bases, and 1 base lay outside the gene matches. CDR3 length: 15 residues. Per germline, CDR1 MNHEY and CDR2 SMNVEV (reference sequence).

V and J are TRBV4-1 and TRBJ2-1, with D possibly TRBD2 on 6 matching bases. The germline V gene has CDR1 MGHRA and CDR2 YSYEKL. This CDR3 is 16 amino acids long. Trimming cost V 2 bases and J 6 bases, with 17 bases left between them. The chain's CDR3 is CASSQTGLLLSNEQFF. In nucleotides, the CDR3 is TGCGCCAGCAGCCAAACAGGACTACTATTATCCAATGAGCAGTTCTTC.

Remarks on this clone: The same CDR3 arises from other DNA sequences in this sample as well. The chain uses TRBV18 and TRBJ2-7, with 13 nucleotides matching TRBD2. The CDR3 extends over 15 amino acids. Trimming cost V 1 base and J 3 bases; bases outside gene matches: 0. CDR1 and CDR2 (germline): KGHSH, LQKENI. CDR3 residues: CASSPRTSGSYEQYF. The DNA of the CDR3 is TGTGCCAGCTCACCACGGACTAGCGGGAGCTACGAGCAGTACTTC.

This chain uses TRBV27 with TRBJ1-2; D may be TRBD1 (5 bases). The length of the CDR3 is 15 residues. Trimming took 5 bases from V and 3 from J, leaving 16 bases between them. Germline CDR1 MNHEY, CDR2 SMNVEV (reference sequence). The CDR3 sequence is CASSPRGGVDYGYTF. The CDR3 nucleotides read TGTGCCAGCAGTCCTCGCGGAGGGGTTGACTATGGCTACACCTTC.

The chain couples TRBV9 to TRBJ2-2; TRBD1 aligns across 9 bases. Germline V CDR1 and CDR2: SGDLS, YYNGEE. The CDR3 runs to 14 residues. The junction had 1 base not matched to a gene; V was cut back by 3 bases and J by 4 bases. CDR3 nucleotides: TGTGCCAGCAGCGAGGGACAGGGCACCGGGGAGCTGTTTTTT. Its translation: CASSEGQGTGELFF.

This chain uses TRBV19 with TRBJ2-3; TRBD1 might be the D (6 bases). Trimming left V 1 base short and J 1 base short, with 9 bases between. The CDR3 has 15 amino acids. Germline assignment: CDR1 LNHDA and CDR2 SQIVND (reference sequence). The CDR3 sequence: CASSIAQGGTDTQYF. CDR3 sequence (DNA): TGTGCCAGTAGTATAGCACAGGGAGGCACAGATACGCAGTATTTT.

The chain employs TRBV19 and TRBJ1-2; D gene unclear. Germline CDR1 and CDR2: LNHDA and SQIVND (reference sequence). This CDR3 comprises 17 residues. V gave up 3 bases and J gave up 6 bases, with 23 bases separating them. The CDR3 loop is CASSISPWGGRDDGYTF. Here the CDR3 DNA reads TGTGCCAGTAGTATCTCCCCCTGGGGAGGGAGGGATGATGGCTACACCTTC.

The chain uses TRBV5-1 and TRBJ2-5, with TRBD2 matching 8 bases. Germline CDR1 reads SGHRS; CDR2 reads YFSETQ. The trim removed 0 bases at V and 5 bases at J, leaving 6 bases unmatched. The CDR3 spans 15 residues. CDR3 sequence: CASSLASAGVETQYF. CDR3 nucleotide sequence: TGCGCCAGCAGCTTGGCGTCAGCGGGAGTCGAGACCCAGTACTTC.

The V and J genes are TRBV6-6 and TRBJ2-5; 7 bases are shared with TRBD1. V shed 5 bases, J shed 3 bases, and the junction held 6 bases outside the gene matches. The CDR3 is 14 amino acids. CDR1 is MNHNY and CDR2 is SVGAGI in the germline V gene (reference sequence). The CDR3 nucleotides are TGTGCCAGCAGTGAGACAGGGAAGAAAGAGACCCAGTACTTC. This encodes CASSETGKKETQYF.

V is TRBV9 and J is TRBJ2-3; 8 bases align to TRBD1. This CDR3 is 14 amino acids long. Germline V gene data show CDR1 as SGDLS and CDR2 as YYNGEE. With 3 bases clipped from V and 4 bases from J, the junction kept 4 bases outside the gene matches. The CDR3 coding sequence is TGTGCCAGCAGCGCGGACAGGGTCGCAGATACGCAGTATTTT. Translation: CASSADRVADTQYF. Complete variable domain (other parts from reference TRBV9 and TRBJ2-3): DSGVTQTPKHLITATGQRVTLRCSPRSGDLSVYWYQQSLDQGLQFLIQYYNGEERAKGNILERFSAQQFPDLHSELNLSSLELGDSALYFCASSADRVADTQYFGPGTRLTVL.

The chain couples TRBV7-6 to TRBJ1-3; D unresolved. Germline CDR1 reads SGHVS; CDR2 reads FNYEAQ. This CDR3 region has 12 residues. The ends were cut back, 5 bases at V and 8 bases at J, with 10 bases in the middle. CDR3 nucleotides: TGTGCCAGCAGCGCCAGGCAGGACACCATATATTTT. Its translation is CASSARQDTIYF.

This chain joins TRBV7-2 and TRBJ2-1, with 8 bases fitting TRBD2. Germline CDR1 reads SGHTA; CDR2 reads FQGNSA. The J segment lost 9 bases and the V segment lost 5 bases, leaving 6 bases of the junction unmatched. The length of the CDR3 is 13 residues. The CDR3 sequence: CASSRDTSGEQFF. As DNA, the CDR3 is TGTGCCAGCAGCCGGGACACTAGCGGTGAGCAGTTCTTC.

The rearrangement uses TRBV7-6 and TRBJ2-7, with 13 bases that match TRBD2. The CDR3 spans 17 residues. CDR1 is SGHVS, CDR2 FNYEAQ, per germline. J was trimmed by 0 bases and V by 1 base; bases with no gene match: 3. CDR3 sequence reads: CASSLGGTSGTSYEQYF. The CDR3 bases are TGTGCCAGCAGCTTAGGGGGGACTAGCGGGACCTCCTACGAGCAGTACTTC.